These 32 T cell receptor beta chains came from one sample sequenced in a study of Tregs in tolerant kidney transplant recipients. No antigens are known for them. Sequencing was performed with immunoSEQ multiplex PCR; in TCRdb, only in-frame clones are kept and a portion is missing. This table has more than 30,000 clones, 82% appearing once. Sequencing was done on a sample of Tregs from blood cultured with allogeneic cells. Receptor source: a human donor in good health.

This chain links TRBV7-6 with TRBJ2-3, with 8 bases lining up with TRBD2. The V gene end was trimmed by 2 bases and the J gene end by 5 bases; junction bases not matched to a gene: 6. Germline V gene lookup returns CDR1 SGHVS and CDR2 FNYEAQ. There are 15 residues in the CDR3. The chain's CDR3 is CASSLQLLAGDTQYF. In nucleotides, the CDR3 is TGTGCCAGCAGCTTACAACTCCTAGCGGGAGATACGCAGTATTTT. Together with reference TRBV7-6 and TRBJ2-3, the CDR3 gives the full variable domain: GAGVSQSPRYKVTKRGQDVALRCDPISGHVSLYWYRQALGQGPEFLTYFNYEAQQDKSGLPNDRFSAERPEGSISTLTIQRTEQRDSAMYRCASSLQLLAGDTQYFGPGTRLTVL.

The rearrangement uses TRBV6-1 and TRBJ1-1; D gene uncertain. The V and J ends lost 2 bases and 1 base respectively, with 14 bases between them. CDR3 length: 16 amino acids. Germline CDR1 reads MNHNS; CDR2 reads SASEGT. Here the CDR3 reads CASSEKGRGSNTEAFF. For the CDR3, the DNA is TGTGCCAGCAGTGAAAAGGGAAGAGGATCGAACACTGAAGCTTTCTTT.

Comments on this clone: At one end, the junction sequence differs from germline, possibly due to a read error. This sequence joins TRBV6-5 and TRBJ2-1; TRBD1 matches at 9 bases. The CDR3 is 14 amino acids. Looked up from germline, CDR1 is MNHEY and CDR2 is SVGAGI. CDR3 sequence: CASSTGTGFGRQLF. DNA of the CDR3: TGTGCCAGCAGCACCGGGACAGGGTTTGGTCGGCAGCTCTTC.

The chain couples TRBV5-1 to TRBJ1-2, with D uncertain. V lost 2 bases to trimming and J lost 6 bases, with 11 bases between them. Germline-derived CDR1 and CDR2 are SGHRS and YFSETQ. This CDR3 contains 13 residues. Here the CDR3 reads CASSFRPRDGYTF. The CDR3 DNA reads TGCGCCAGCAGCTTCAGGCCTCGAGATGGCTACACCTTC.

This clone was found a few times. The CDR3 region has the DNA TGTGCCAGCAGACCGGGACTCGACCAAGAGACCCAGTACTTC. Protein product: CASRPGLDQETQYF. This chain joins TRBV27 and TRBJ2-5; D is possibly TRBD2 (6 bases). The CDR3 sequence is 14 residues long. In germline, CDR1 is MNHEY, CDR2 SMNVEV (reference sequence). V was clipped by 6 bases and J by 0 bases, with 11 bases between them.

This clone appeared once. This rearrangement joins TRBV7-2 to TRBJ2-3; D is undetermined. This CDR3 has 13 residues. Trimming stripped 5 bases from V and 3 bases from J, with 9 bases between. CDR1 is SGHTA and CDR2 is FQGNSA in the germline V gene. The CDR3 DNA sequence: TGTGCCAGCAGCCGCAGACCGACAGATACGCAGTATTTT. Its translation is CASSRRPTDTQYF.

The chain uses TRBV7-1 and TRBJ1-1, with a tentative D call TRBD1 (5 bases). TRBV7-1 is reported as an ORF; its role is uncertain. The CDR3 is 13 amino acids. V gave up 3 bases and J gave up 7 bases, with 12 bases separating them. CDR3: CASSSQGRYEAFF. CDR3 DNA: TGTGCCAGCAGCTCGCAGGGCCGGTATGAAGCTTTCTTT.

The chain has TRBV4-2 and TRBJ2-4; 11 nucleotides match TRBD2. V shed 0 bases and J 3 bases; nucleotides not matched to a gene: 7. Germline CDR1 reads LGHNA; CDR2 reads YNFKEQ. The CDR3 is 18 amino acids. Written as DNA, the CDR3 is TGTGCCAGCAGCCAAGAGCTTTGGCTAGCGGGAGGCAAAAACATTCAGTACTTC. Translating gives CASSQELWLAGGKNIQYF.

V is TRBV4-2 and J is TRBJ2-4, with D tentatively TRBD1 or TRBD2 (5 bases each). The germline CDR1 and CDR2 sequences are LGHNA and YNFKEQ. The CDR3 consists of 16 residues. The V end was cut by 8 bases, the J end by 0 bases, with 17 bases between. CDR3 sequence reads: CASQDPGPLAKNIQYF. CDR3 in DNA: TGTGCCAGCCAAGATCCGGGACCGCTAGCCAAAAACATTCAGTACTTC.

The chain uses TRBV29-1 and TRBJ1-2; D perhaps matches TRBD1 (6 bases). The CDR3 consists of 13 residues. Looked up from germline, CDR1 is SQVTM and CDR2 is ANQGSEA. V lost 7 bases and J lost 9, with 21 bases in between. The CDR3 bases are TGCAGCGCTAGAGAGGGGGTTTCGACAAGCTACACCTTC. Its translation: CSAREGVSTSYTF.

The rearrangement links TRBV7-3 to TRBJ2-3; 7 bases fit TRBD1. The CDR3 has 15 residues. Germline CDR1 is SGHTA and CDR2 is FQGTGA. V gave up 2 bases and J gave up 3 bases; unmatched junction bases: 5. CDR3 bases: TGTGCCAGCAGCTTAGGGACAGTTATTACAGATACGCAGTATTTT. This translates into CASSLGTVITDTQYF.

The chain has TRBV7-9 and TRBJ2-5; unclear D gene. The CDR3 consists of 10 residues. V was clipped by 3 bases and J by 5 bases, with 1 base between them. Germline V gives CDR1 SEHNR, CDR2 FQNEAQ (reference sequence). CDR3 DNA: TGTGCCAGCAGCTTGGAGACCCAGTACTTC. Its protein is CASSLETQYF.

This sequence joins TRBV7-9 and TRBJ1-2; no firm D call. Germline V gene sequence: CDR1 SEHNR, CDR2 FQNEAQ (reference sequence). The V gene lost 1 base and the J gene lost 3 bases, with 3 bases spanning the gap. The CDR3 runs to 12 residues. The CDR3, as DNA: TGTGCCAGCAGCTTAGTGGACTATGGCTACACCTTC. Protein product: CASSLVDYGYTF.

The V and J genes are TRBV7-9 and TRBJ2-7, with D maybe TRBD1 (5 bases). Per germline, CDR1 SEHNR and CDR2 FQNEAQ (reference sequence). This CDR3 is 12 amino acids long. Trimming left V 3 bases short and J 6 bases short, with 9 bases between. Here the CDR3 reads CASSLAGIEQYF. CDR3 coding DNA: TGTGCCAGCAGCTTGGCAGGGATCGAGCAGTACTTC.

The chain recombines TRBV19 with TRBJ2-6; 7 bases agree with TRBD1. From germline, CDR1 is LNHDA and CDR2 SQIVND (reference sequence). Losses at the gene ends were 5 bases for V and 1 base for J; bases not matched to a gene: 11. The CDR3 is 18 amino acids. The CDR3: CASSYRGYPLSGANVLTF. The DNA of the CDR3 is TGTGCCAGTAGTTACAGGGGTTACCCTCTTTCTGGGGCCAACGTCCTGACTTTC.

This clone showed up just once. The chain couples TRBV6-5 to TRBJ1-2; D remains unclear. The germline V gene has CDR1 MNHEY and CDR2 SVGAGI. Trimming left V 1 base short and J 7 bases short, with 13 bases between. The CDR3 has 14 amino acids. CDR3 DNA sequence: TGTGCCAGCAGTTACTGGAGGTCAGACGGTGGCTACACCTTC. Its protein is CASSYWRSDGGYTF.

CDR3 loop: CASSPFRFTEAFF. CDR3 bases: TGTGCCAGTAGCCCCTTTCGCTTCACTGAAGCTTTCTTT. The genes are TRBV19 and TRBJ1-1; D remains unclear. V was pared by 6 bases and J by 4 bases, with 12 bases between. Germline-derived CDR1 and CDR2 are LNHDA and SQIVND (reference sequence). The CDR3 loop spans 13 amino acids.

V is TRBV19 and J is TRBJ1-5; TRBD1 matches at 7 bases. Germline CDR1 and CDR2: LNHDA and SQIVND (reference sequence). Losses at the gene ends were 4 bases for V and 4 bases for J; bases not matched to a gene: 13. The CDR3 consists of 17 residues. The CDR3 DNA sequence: TGTGCCAGTAGTACACCCGGCGGTGGACAGGAGAATCAGCCCCAGCATTTT. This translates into CASSTPGGGQENQPQHF.

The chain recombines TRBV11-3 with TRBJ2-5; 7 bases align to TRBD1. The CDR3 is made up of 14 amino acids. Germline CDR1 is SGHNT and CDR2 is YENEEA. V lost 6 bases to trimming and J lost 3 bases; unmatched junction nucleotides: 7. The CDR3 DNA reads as TGTGCCAGCAGTTACCGGGACAGCAAAGAGACCCAGTACTTC. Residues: CASSYRDSKETQYF.

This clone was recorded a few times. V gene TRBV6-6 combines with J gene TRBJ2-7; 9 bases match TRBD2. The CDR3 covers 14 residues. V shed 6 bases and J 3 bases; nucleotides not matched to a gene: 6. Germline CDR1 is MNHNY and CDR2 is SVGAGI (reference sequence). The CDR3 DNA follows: TGTGCCAGCAGGTCGGCGGGGGGGGTCTACGAGCAGTACTTC. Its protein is CASRSAGGVYEQYF.

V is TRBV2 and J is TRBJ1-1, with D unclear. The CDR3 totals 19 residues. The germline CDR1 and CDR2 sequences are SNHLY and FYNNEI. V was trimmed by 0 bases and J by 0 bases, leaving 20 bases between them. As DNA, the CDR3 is TGTGCCAGCAGTGAAGCGATCGGGAGGAATTGGTTCATGAACACTGAAGCTTTCTTT. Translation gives CASSEAIGRNWFMNTEAFF.

CDR3 DNA: TGTGCCAGCAGTTATGAAGGGACAGCATACGAGCAGTACTTC. Residues: CASSYEGTAYEQYF. The V call is TRBV6-5, the J call TRBJ2-7; 7 bases are a match to TRBD1. The length of the CDR3 is 14 residues. Germline CDR1 is MNHEY and CDR2 is SVGAGI. The V gene end was trimmed by 3 bases and the J gene end by 4 bases; junction bases not matched to a gene: 6.

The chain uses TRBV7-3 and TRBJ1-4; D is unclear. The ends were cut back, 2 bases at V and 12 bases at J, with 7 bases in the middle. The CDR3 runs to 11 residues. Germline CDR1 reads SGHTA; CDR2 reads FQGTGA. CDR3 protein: CASSLSGELFF. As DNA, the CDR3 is TGTGCCAGCAGCTTATCTGGGGAACTGTTTTTT.

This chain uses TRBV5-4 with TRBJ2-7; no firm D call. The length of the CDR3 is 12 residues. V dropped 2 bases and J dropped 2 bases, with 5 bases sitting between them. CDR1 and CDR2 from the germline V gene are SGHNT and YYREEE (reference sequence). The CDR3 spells CASSFDAYEQYF. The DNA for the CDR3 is TGTGCCAGCAGCTTTGATGCCTACGAGCAGTACTTC. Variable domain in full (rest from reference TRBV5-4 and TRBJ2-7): ETGVTQSPTHLIKTRGQQVTLRCSSQSGHNTVSWYQQALGQGPQFIFQYYREEENGRGNFPPRFSGLQFPNYSSELNVNALELDDSALYLCASSFDAYEQYFGPGTRLTVT.

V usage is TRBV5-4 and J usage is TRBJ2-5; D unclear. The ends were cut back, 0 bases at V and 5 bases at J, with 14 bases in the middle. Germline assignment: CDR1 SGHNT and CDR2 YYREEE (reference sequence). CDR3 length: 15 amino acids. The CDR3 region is CASSLAGFSRETQYF. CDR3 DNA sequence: TGTGCCAGCAGCTTGGCTGGCTTCTCTCGGGAGACCCAGTACTTC.

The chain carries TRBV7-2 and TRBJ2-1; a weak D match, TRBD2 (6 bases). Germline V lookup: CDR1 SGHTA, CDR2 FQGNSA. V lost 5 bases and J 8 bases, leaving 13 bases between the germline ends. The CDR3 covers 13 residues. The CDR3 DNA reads TGTGCCAGCAGCATGACTAGACCCGATGAGCAGTTCTTC. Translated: CASSMTRPDEQFF.

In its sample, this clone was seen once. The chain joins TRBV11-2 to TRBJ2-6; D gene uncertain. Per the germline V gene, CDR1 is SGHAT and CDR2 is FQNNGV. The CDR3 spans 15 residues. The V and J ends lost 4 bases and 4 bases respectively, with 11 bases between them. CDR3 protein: CASSSSIGGANVLTF. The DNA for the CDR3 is TGTGCCAGCAGCTCCTCTATTGGGGGGGCCAACGTCCTGACTTTC.

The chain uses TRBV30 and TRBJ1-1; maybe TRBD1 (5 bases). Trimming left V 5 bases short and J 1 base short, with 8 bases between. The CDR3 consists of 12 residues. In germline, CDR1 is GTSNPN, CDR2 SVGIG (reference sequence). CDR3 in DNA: TGTGCCTGGGACAGAACGAACACTGAAGCTTTCTTT. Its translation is CAWDRTNTEAFF.

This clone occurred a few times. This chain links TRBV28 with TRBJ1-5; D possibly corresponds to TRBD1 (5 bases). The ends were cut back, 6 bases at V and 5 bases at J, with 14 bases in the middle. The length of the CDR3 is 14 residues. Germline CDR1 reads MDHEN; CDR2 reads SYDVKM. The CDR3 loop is CASRGTLRDQPQHF. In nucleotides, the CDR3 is TGTGCCAGCAGGGGGACCCTTCGGGATCAGCCCCAGCATTTT.

CDR3 in DNA: TGTGCCAGCGCCGTCGGACCCGGGGTCCTTAACACGCAGTATTTT. Its protein is CASAVGPGVLNTQYF. This chain links TRBV27 with TRBJ2-3, with D maybe TRBD2 (5 bases). Trimming removed 8 bases at V and 9 bases at J, with 24 bases between. The V gene's germline CDR1 is MNHEY and CDR2 SMNVEV (reference sequence). This CDR3 region has 15 residues.

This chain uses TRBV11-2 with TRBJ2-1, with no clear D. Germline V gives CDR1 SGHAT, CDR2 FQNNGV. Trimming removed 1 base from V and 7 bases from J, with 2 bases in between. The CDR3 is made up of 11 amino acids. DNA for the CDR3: TGTGCCAGCAGCTTAGGGAATGAGCAGTTCTTC. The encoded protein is CASSLGNEQFF.

CDR3 nucleotide sequence: TGTGCCAGCAACGGGGCTGGCTATGGCTACACCTTC. Protein sequence: CASNGAGYGYTF. V and J are TRBV5-6 and TRBJ1-2, with a weak D call TRBD1 (5 bases). CDR3 length: 12 amino acids. V lost 6 bases and J lost 4, with 10 bases in between. Germline V gives CDR1 SGHDT, CDR2 YYEEEE.